The source of this TCR beta chain is a study of OX40 agonist ivuxolimab in advanced cancers. Germline lookup yields CDR1 SGHKS and CDR2 YYEKEE (reference sequence). This CDR3 has 14 amino acids. Trimming shortened V by 0 bases and J by 2 bases, and 8 bases separated the two germline ends. Repertoires were generated with immunoSEQ multiplex PCR, while TCRdb's copy carries only in-frame clones and drops some. The sample holds about 26,000 clones; around four fifths are singletons and the top ten take 26%. This clone was recorded only once. The chain links TRBV5-5 to TRBJ2-5; no clear D gene. The sequencing used CD4+ or CD8+ T cells sorted from blood, collected in a trial of the OX40 agonist ivuxolimab. This receptor was obtained from an adult with an advanced solid tumor such as melanoma, head and neck, liver or kidney cancer. The CDR3 nucleotides are TGTGCCAGCAGCTTGGGCCCAGGACAAGAGACCCAGTACTTC. This codes for CASSLGPGQETQYF.